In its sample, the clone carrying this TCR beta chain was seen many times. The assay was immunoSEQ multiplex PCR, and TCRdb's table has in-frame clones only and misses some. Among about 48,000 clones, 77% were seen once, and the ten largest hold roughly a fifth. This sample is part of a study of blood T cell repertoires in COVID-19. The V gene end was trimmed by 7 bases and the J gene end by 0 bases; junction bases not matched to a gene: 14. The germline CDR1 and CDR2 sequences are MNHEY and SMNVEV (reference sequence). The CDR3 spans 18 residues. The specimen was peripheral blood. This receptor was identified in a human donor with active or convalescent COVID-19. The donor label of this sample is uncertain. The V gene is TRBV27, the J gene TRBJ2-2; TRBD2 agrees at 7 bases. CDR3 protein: CASTGFPGGSANTGELFF. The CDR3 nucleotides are TGTGCCAGCACCGGATTTCCGGGAGGTTCCGCGAACACCGGGGAGCTGTTTTTT.